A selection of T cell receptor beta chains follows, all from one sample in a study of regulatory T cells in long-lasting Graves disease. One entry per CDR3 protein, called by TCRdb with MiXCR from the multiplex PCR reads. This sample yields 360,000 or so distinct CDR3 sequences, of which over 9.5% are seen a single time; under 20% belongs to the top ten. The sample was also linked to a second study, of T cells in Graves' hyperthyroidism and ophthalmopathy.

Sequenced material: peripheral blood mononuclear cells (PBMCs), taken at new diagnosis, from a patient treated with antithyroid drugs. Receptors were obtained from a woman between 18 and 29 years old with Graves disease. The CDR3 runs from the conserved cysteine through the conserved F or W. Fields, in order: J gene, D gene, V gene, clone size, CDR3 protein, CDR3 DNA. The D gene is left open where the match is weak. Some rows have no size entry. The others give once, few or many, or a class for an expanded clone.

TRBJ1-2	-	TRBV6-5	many	CASSYSLLPQGTNYGYTF	TGTGCCAGCAGTTACTCCTTACTCCCACAGGGAACTAACTATGGCTACACCTTC
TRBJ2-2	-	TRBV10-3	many	CAISEELAVSTGELFF	TGTGCCATCAGTGAAGAGTTAGCGGTATCCACCGGGGAGCTGTTTTTT
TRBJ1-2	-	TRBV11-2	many	CASSLVWGNGYTF	TGTGCCAGCAGCTTAGTCTGGGGGAATGGCTACACCTTC
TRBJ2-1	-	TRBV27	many	CASGARGPSYNEQFF	TGTGCCAGCGGGGCTCGCGGACCCTCCTACAATGAGCAGTTCTTC
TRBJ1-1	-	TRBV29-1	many	CSVEGEETEAFF	TGCAGCGTTGAAGGAGAAGAAACTGAAGCTTTCTTT
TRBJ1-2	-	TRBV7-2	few	CASSLGGAAYGYTF	TGTGCCAGCAGCCTGGGGGGGGCGGCATATGGCTACACCTTC
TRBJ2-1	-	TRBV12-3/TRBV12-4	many	CASSPSRWGGGEGQFF	TGTGCCAGCAGCCCGAGTCGTTGGGGTGGGGGAGAGGGGCAGTTCTTC
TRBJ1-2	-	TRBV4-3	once	CASSHSTDRRLAAYGYTF	TGCGCCAGCAGCCACTCTACAGACCGACGCCTGGCCGCATATGGCTACACCTTC
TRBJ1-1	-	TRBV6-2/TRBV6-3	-	CASSYHQQVATEAFF	TGTGCCAGCAGTTACCACCAACAGGTAGCCACTGAAGCTTTCTTT
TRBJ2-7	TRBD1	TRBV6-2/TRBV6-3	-	CASSYFGDRGTGEQYF	TGTGCCAGCAGTTACTTTGGGGACAGGGGGACGGGCGAGCAGTACTTC
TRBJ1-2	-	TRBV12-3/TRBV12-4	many	CASSFSLRGLGYTF	TGTGCCAGCAGTTTTAGTCTGCGAGGGCTTGGCTACACCTTC
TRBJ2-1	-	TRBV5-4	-	CASSPVGRDDNEQFF	TGTGCCAGCAGCCCCGTAGGGCGGGATGACAATGAGCAGTTCTTC
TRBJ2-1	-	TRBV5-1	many	CASSLAPSNEQFF	TGCGCCAGCAGCTTGGCACCTAGCAATGAGCAGTTCTTC
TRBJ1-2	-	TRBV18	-	CASSPFHFSKGYTF	TGTGCCAGCTCACCATTTCATTTCTCGAAGGGCTACACCTTC
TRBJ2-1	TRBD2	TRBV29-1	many	CSVEAGGRRNEQFF	TGCAGCGTTGAAGCGGGGGGGCGCAGGAATGAGCAGTTCTTC
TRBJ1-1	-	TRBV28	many	CASTIKLYRVPPGTEAFF	TGTGCCAGCACTATAAAACTTTACAGGGTACCTCCAGGGACTGAAGCTTTCTTT
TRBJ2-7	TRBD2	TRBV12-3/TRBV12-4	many	CASSSKSGLAGGPFLSQYF	TGTGCCAGCAGCTCCAAATCCGGACTAGCGGGAGGCCCCTTCCTGTCGCAGTACTTC
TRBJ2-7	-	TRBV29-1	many	CSVHGGTSSYEQYF	TGCAGCGTTCACGGCGGGACGAGCTCCTACGAGCAGTACTTC
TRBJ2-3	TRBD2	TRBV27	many	CASSWVAGAGTDTQYF	TGTGCCAGCAGTTGGGTAGCGGGAGCGGGCACAGATACGCAGTATTTT
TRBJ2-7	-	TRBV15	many	CATSRVPSGSSYEQYF	TGTGCCACCAGCAGAGTCCCCTCCGGAAGCTCCTACGAGCAGTACTTC
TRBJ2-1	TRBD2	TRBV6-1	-	CASSQKERGGPPNEQFF	TGTGCCAGCAGCCAAAAGGAGCGGGGGGGCCCCCCAAATGAGCAGTTCTTC
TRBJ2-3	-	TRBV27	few	CATQRLGSAQYF	TGTGCCACCCAACGCCTGGGGTCTGCGCAGTATTTT
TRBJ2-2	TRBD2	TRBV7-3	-	CASSLIGGAFTGELFF	TGTGCCAGCAGCTTAATCGGGGGGGCGTTCACCGGGGAGCTGTTTTTT
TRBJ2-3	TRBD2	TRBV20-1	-	CSAPPGTRDTQYF	TGCAGTGCTCCACCAGGGACTAGAGATACGCAGTATTTT
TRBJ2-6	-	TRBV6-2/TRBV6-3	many	CASIKLGSGANVLTF	TGTGCCAGCATCAAACTGGGCTCCGGGGCCAACGTCCTGACTTTC
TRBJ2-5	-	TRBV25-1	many	CASSEGTLKETQYF	TGTGCCAGCAGTGAGGGGACACTGAAAGAGACCCAGTACTTC
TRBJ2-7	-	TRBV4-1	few	CASSPQPSRASYEQYF	TGCGCCAGCAGCCCGCAACCGAGTAGGGCGTCCTACGAGCAGTACTTC
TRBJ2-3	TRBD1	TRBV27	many	CASSLGQGWDTDTQYF	TGTGCCAGCAGTTTGGGACAGGGATGGGACACAGATACGCAGTATTTT
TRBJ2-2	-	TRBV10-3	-	CAISGTTGELFF	TGTGCCATCAGTGGTACCACCGGGGAGCTGTTTTTT
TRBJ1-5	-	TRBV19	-	CASTLGRHSNQPQHF	TGTGCCAGCACCCTTGGGAGGCATAGCAATCAGCCCCAGCATTTT
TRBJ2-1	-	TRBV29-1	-	CSVEGLLAHNEQFF	TGCAGCGTAGAGGGGCTCCTAGCACACAATGAGCAGTTCTTC
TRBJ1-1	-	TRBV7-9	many	CASGKRENTEAFF	TGTGCCAGCGGTAAACGGGAGAACACTGAAGCTTTCTTT
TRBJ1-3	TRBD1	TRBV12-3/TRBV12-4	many	CASSLAAGRQGGNTIYF	TGTGCCAGCAGTTTAGCAGCCGGTCGACAGGGTGGAAACACCATATATTTT
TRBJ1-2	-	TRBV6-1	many	CASSISRDTVYGYTF	TGTGCCAGCAGTATTTCCCGGGACACCGTCTATGGCTACACCTTC
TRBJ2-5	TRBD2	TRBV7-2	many	CASRDPGLAETQYF	TGTGCCAGCAGAGACCCGGGACTAGCGGAGACCCAGTACTTC
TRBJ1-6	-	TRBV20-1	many	CSARDRVGGRSPLHF	TGCAGTGCTAGAGATAGAGTTGGAGGGAGATCACCCCTCCACTTT
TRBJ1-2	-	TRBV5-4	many	CASSPRDGTTYGYTF	TGTGCCAGCAGCCCCCGGGACGGAACTACCTATGGCTACACCTTC
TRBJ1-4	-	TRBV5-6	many	CASSTPKQNEKLFF	TGTGCCAGCAGCACGCCCAAACAGAATGAAAAACTGTTTTTT
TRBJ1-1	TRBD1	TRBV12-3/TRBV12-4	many	CASGPVQGGTEAFF	TGTGCCAGCGGACCCGTACAGGGGGGAACTGAAGCTTTCTTT
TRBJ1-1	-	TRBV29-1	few	CSVLRGLLRTEAFF	TGCAGCGTTCTAAGGGGCCTCCTGAGGACTGAAGCTTTCTTT
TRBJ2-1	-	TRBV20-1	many	CSARLSLYQFF	TGCAGTGCCCGACTTTCCCTGTATCAGTTCTTC
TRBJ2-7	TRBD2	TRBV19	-	CASSRPAGGSYEQYF	TGTGCCAGTAGTCGACCAGCGGGAGGCTCCTACGAGCAGTACTTC
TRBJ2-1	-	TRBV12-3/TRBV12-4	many	CASTLRELGPYNEQFF	TGTGCCAGCACCCTTAGAGAATTAGGCCCCTACAATGAGCAGTTCTTC
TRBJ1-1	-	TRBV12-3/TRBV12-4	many	CASTLQGSQAFF	TGTGCCAGCACCCTACAGGGATCCCAAGCTTTCTTT
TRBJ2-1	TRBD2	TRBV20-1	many	CSYLVSGVTYNEQFF	TGCAGCTACCTAGTTAGCGGGGTTACCTACAATGAGCAGTTCTTC
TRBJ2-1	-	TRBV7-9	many	CASSSLESNEQFF	TGTGCCAGCAGCTCCCTTGAGAGCAATGAGCAGTTCTTC
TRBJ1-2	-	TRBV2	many	CASSEGDTGANYGYTF	TGTGCCAGCAGTGAAGGGGACACCGGTGCTAACTATGGCTACACCTTC
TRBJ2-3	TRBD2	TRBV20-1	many	CSARAGTSMDTQYF	TGCAGTGCTAGGGCCGGGACTAGCATGGATACGCAGTATTTT
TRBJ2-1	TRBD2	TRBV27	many	CASSSTSGYNEQFF	TGTGCCAGCAGCTCGACTAGCGGCTACAATGAGCAGTTCTTC
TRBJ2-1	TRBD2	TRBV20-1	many	CSASWALAGSDNEQFF	TGCAGTGCTAGTTGGGCCCTAGCGGGGTCCGACAATGAGCAGTTCTTC
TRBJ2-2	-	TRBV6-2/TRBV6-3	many	CASSYAAADIQKLFF	TGTGCCAGCAGTTACGCTGCGGCCGATATACAGAAACTGTTTTTT
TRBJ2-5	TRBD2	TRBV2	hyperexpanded	CASSEGSGGYEETQYF	TGTGCCAGCAGTGAGGGTAGCGGGGGCTACGAAGAGACCCAGTACTTC
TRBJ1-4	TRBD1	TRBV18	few	CASSHRQGAPSDEKLFF	TGTGCCAGCTCACATAGACAGGGGGCCCCATCGGATGAAAAACTGTTTTTT
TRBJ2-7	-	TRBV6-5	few	CASSYDGSSYEQYF	TGTGCCAGCAGTTACGATGGCAGCTCCTACGAGCAGTACTTC